A selection of T cell receptor beta chains follows, all from one sample in a study of cytomegalovirus exposure and HLA in healthy donors. The data were produced by immunoSEQ multiplex PCR, yet TCRdb's version contains in-frame clones alone and is incomplete. The table has almost 200,000 clones, roughly 77% seen once. The source material was PBMCs. The receptor set was obtained from a male donor in good health and CMV-seropositive. CDR3s include the opening cysteine and the closing phenylalanine or tryptophan. Fields, in order: CDR3 DNA, CDR3 protein, D gene, J gene, clone size, V gene. The D gene is left open where the match is weak. Clone size is given for some rows only: seen once, a few or many times, or a class if the clone is expanded.

CDR3 DNA: TGTGCCAGCAGCGTCCGGGACAGCAGGTATAATTCACCCCTCCACTTT; CDR3 protein: CASSVRDSRYNSPLHF; D gene: TRBD1; J gene: TRBJ1-6; clone size: .; V gene: TRBV5-5
CDR3 DNA: TGTGCCAGCAGCCCGGACTTAAAGGCAACTAATGAAAAACTGTTTTTT; CDR3 protein: CASSPDLKATNEKLFF; D gene: .; J gene: TRBJ1-4; clone size: few; V gene: TRBV5-6
CDR3 DNA: TGTGCCAGCAGCCACCGGGACAGGGGCGGTGAGCAGTACTTC; CDR3 protein: CASSHRDRGGEQYF; D gene: TRBD1; J gene: TRBJ2-7; clone size: once; V gene: TRBV7-2
CDR3 DNA: TGCGCCAGCAGCCAAGCCACCCTTATACGGGGTGATGGGAGCTATGGCTACACCTTC; CDR3 protein: CASSQATLIRGDGSYGYTF; D gene: .; J gene: TRBJ1-2; clone size: .; V gene: TRBV4-1
CDR3 DNA: TGTGCCAGCAGCTTGAGGGGTCGCATCAATCAGCCCCAGCATTTT; CDR3 protein: CASSLRGRINQPQHF; D gene: .; J gene: TRBJ1-5; clone size: .; V gene: TRBV5-6
CDR3 DNA: TGTGCCAGCAGTTCAACCTCCGGACAAGGAAACACCATATATTTT; CDR3 protein: CASSSTSGQGNTIYF; D gene: .; J gene: TRBJ1-3; clone size: .; V gene: TRBV28
CDR3 DNA: TGTGCCAGCAGCGGGTTGGACAGGAGAAATGAGCAGTTCTTC; CDR3 protein: CASSGLDRRNEQFF; D gene: TRBD1; J gene: TRBJ2-1; clone size: .; V gene: TRBV7-2
CDR3 DNA: TGCGCCAGCAGTCCTCGGACTAGTACCTACAATGAGCAGTTCTTC; CDR3 protein: CASSPRTSTYNEQFF; D gene: TRBD2; J gene: TRBJ2-1; clone size: .; V gene: TRBV5-1
CDR3 DNA: TGTGCCAGCAGCTTTAATAGCGGGGCGCAAGAGACCCAGTACTTC; CDR3 protein: CASSFNSGAQETQYF; D gene: TRBD2; J gene: TRBJ2-5; clone size: once; V gene: TRBV7-2
CDR3 DNA: TGTGCCAGCTCACCATCTCGGGACACCGTCTATGGCTACACCTTC; CDR3 protein: CASSPSRDTVYGYTF; D gene: .; J gene: TRBJ1-2; clone size: .; V gene: TRBV18
CDR3 DNA: TGTGCCAGTAGTCCCCAGGGCCCTAGCACAGATACGCAGTATTTT; CDR3 protein: CASSPQGPSTDTQYF; D gene: .; J gene: TRBJ2-3; clone size: .; V gene: TRBV19
CDR3 DNA: TGTGCCAGCAGGGAGCCGGGGAGGCATAATGAAAAACTGTTTTTT; CDR3 protein: CASREPGRHNEKLFF; D gene: .; J gene: TRBJ1-4; clone size: once; V gene: TRBV7-2
CDR3 DNA: TGTGCCAGCAAATCGCTCGCGGAAGAGACCCAGTACTTC; CDR3 protein: CASKSLAEETQYF; D gene: .; J gene: TRBJ2-5; clone size: .; V gene: TRBV5-5
CDR3 DNA: TGTGCCAGCAGTCTAGGTGACTCTGGGGCCAACGTCCTGACTTTC; CDR3 protein: CASSLGDSGANVLTF; D gene: .; J gene: TRBJ2-6; clone size: .; V gene: TRBV7-6
CDR3 DNA: TGTGCCAGCAGTACCGGGACAGTCAATTCACCCCTCCACTTT; CDR3 protein: CASSTGTVNSPLHF; D gene: TRBD1; J gene: TRBJ1-6; clone size: .; V gene: TRBV28
CDR3 DNA: TGTGCCAGCAGCTCGACCGCCGGACACCGTGATAATTCACCCCTCCACTTT; CDR3 protein: CASSSTAGHRDNSPLHF; D gene: .; J gene: TRBJ1-6; clone size: .; V gene: TRBV7-2
CDR3 DNA: TGCGCCAGCGCCTCGGGACTAGCGGGCAACAATGAGCAGTTCTTC; CDR3 protein: CASASGLAGNNEQFF; D gene: TRBD2; J gene: TRBJ2-1; clone size: .; V gene: TRBV5-1
CDR3 DNA: TGTGCCAGTAGTATCGCGGGACAGGGGCCCTACGAGCAGTACTTC; CDR3 protein: CASSIAGQGPYEQYF; D gene: TRBD1; J gene: TRBJ2-7; clone size: once; V gene: TRBV19
CDR3 DNA: TGTGCCAGCAGCCCTACTGAGAACACTGAAGCTTTCTTT; CDR3 protein: CASSPTENTEAFF; D gene: .; J gene: TRBJ1-1; clone size: .; V gene: TRBV7-8
CDR3 DNA: TGTGCCTGGAATAACAGGGAGGGCTATGGCTACACCTTC; CDR3 protein: CAWNNREGYGYTF; D gene: .; J gene: TRBJ1-2; clone size: .; V gene: TRBV30
CDR3 DNA: TGTGCCAGCAGCGTCTCAGGGTTGGGTAGCAATCAGCCCCAGCATTTT; CDR3 protein: CASSVSGLGSNQPQHF; D gene: .; J gene: TRBJ1-5; clone size: .; V gene: TRBV5-5
CDR3 DNA: TGTGCCAGTAGTACCGGGACAGGGGTTTGGGATGAGCAGTTCTTC; CDR3 protein: CASSTGTGVWDEQFF; D gene: TRBD1; J gene: TRBJ2-1; clone size: .; V gene: TRBV19
CDR3 DNA: TGTGCCAGCTCACCCGTTCTAGCGGGAGGCCCGAACACCGGGGAGCTGTTTTTT; CDR3 protein: CASSPVLAGGPNTGELFF; D gene: TRBD2; J gene: TRBJ2-2; clone size: .; V gene: TRBV18
CDR3 DNA: TGTGCCAGCAGCCCAACTTCGATTAGCTCCTACGAGCAGTACTTC; CDR3 protein: CASSPTSISSYEQYF; D gene: .; J gene: TRBJ2-7; clone size: .; V gene: TRBV27
CDR3 DNA: TGTGCCAGCACCATATTAGCGGGGGGGCCGGGCGAGCAGTACTTC; CDR3 protein: CASTILAGGPGEQYF; D gene: .; J gene: TRBJ2-7; clone size: .; V gene: TRBV21-1
CDR3 DNA: TGTGCCAGCACGCCGACAGGGCATAATGAAAAACTGTTTTTT; CDR3 protein: CASTPTGHNEKLFF; D gene: TRBD1; J gene: TRBJ1-4; clone size: .; V gene: TRBV6-6
CDR3 DNA: TGTGCCAGCAGCACCCTACTAGCGGATACGCAGTATTTT; CDR3 protein: CASSTLLADTQYF; D gene: TRBD2; J gene: TRBJ2-3; clone size: .; V gene: TRBV7-3
CDR3 DNA: TGTGCCAGCAGCTACACTAGCGGGGGCGATACGCAGTATTTT; CDR3 protein: CASSYTSGGDTQYF; D gene: TRBD2; J gene: TRBJ2-3; clone size: .; V gene: TRBV7-6
CDR3 DNA: TGTGCCAGCAGCTTGCGCAGGGGACAGGGATGGCCCAACTATGGCTACACCTTC; CDR3 protein: CASSLRRGQGWPNYGYTF; D gene: TRBD1; J gene: TRBJ1-2; clone size: .; V gene: TRBV5-4
CDR3 DNA: TGCGCCAGCAGCCCGGGACAGTTTGCAACTAATGAAAAACTGTTTTTT; CDR3 protein: CASSPGQFATNEKLFF; D gene: TRBD1; J gene: TRBJ1-4; clone size: .; V gene: TRBV4-3
CDR3 DNA: TGTGCCAGCAGCGTAGAGCCAACAGGGGTTCACACTGAAGCTTTCTTT; CDR3 protein: CASSVEPTGVHTEAFF; D gene: TRBD1; J gene: TRBJ1-1; clone size: .; V gene: TRBV9
CDR3 DNA: TGTGCCAGCACAGGGCAGTTCAATCAGCCCCAGCATTTT; CDR3 protein: CASTGQFNQPQHF; D gene: .; J gene: TRBJ1-5; clone size: .; V gene: TRBV2
CDR3 DNA: TGTGCCAGCAGGCAAGGGACAGGGGGGAGCAATCAGCCCCAGCATTTT; CDR3 protein: CASRQGTGGSNQPQHF; D gene: TRBD1; J gene: TRBJ1-5; clone size: .; V gene: TRBV27
CDR3 DNA: TGTGCCAGCAGCTCTGGGACTAACCCAGCCTACGAGCAGTACTTC; CDR3 protein: CASSSGTNPAYEQYF; D gene: TRBD2; J gene: TRBJ2-7; clone size: .; V gene: TRBV7-9
CDR3 DNA: TGTGCCAGCAGTGGACCGGGACTCCGGGGCAATCAGCCCCAGCATTTT; CDR3 protein: CASSGPGLRGNQPQHF; D gene: .; J gene: TRBJ1-5; clone size: once; V gene: TRBV2
CDR3 DNA: TGTGCCAGCAGTGATGTTGGGGACACTAATCAGCCCCAGCATTTT; CDR3 protein: CASSDVGDTNQPQHF; D gene: .; J gene: TRBJ1-5; clone size: .; V gene: TRBV2
CDR3 DNA: TGTGCCAGCAGGGAGAGCTCCTACAATGAGCAGTTCTTC; CDR3 protein: CASRESSYNEQFF; D gene: .; J gene: TRBJ2-1; clone size: .; V gene: TRBV27
CDR3 DNA: TGCGCCAGCAATCCGACTAGCGGGAGGGATGAGCAGTACTTC; CDR3 protein: CASNPTSGRDEQYF; D gene: TRBD2; J gene: TRBJ2-7; clone size: .; V gene: TRBV10-1
CDR3 DNA: TGTGCCAGCAGCTCCCTTCGGACTAGCGGGTACCTCTACGAGCAGTACTTC; CDR3 protein: CASSSLRTSGYLYEQYF; D gene: TRBD2; J gene: TRBJ2-7; clone size: .; V gene: TRBV5-6